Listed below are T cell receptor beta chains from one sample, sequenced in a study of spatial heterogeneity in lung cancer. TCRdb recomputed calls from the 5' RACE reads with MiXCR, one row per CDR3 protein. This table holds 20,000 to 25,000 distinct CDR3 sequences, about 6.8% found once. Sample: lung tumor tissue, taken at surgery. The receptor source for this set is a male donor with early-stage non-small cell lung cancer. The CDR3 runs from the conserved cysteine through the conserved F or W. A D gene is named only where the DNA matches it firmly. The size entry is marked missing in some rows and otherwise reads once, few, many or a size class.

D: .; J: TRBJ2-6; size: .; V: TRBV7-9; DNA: TGTGCCAGCAGCCCGAGGCGTGGACAGCCAAGCTCTGGGGCCAACGTCCTGACTTTC; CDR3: CASSPRRGQPSSGANVLTF
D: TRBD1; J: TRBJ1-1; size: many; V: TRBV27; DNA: TGTGCCAGCAGTCCGACGACAGGGTGGCTGGCTGAAGCTTTCTTT; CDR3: CASSPTTGWLAEAFF
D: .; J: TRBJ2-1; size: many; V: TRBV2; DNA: TGTGCCAGCAGAGTGGGGGGATACAATGAGCAGTTCTTC; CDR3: CASRVGGYNEQFF
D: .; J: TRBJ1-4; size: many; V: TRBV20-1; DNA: TGCAGTGCCCCTGGGGGGAACAATGAAAAACTGTTTTTT; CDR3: CSAPGGNNEKLFF
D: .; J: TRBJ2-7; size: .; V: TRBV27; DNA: TGTGCCAGCAGGACAGGGGAGGGTAGAGTATACGAGCAGTACTTC; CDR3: CASRTGEGRVYEQYF
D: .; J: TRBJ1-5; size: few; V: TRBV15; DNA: TGTGCCACCAGCAGAGTGGGCAGGGGCACTCCCCCCCAGCATTTT; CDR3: CATSRVGRGTPPQHF
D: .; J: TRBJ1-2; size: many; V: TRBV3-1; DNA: TGTGCCAGCAGCCAAGCCAGGGGTCTATCCTATGGCTACACCTTC; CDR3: CASSQARGLSYGYTF
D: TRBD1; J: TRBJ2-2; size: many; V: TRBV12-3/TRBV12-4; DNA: TGTGCCAGCAGCCCTGACAGGGGGCGGGCCGGGGAGCTGTTTTTT; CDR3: CASSPDRGRAGELFF
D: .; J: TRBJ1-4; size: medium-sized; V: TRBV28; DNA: TGTGCCAGCAGTGAGCAGGGGTTGGGAACTAATGAAAAACTGTTTTTT; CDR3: CASSEQGLGTNEKLFF
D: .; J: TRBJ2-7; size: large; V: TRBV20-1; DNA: TGCAGTGCTAGGGCCCGAGGGGACCCCCTTCGCGAGCAGTACTTC; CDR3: CSARARGDPLREQYF
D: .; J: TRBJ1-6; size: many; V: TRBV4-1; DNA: TGCGCCAGCAGCCAAGAGGACAGATATAATTCACCCCTCCACTTT; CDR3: CASSQEDRYNSPLHF
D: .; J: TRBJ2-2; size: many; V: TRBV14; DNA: TGTGCCAGCAGCCAAGAAATACAAATCACCGGGGAGCTGTTTTTT; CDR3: CASSQEIQITGELFF
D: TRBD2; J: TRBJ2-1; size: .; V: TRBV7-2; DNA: TGTGCCAGCAGCCCGGGACTAGCGGGAGCGGTTGAGCAGTTCTTC; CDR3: CASSPGLAGAVEQFF
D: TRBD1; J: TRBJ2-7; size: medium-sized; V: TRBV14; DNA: TGTGCCAGCAGCCAAGATACCCCCGCGCATGGGGGACAGGGGTGGGACGAGCAGTACTTC; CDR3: CASSQDTPAHGGQGWDEQYF
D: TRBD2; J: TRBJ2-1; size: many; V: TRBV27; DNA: TGTGCCAGCAGCTCGTGGGGAGCGGGGGCCGTAAATGAGCAGTTCTTC; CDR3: CASSSWGAGAVNEQFF
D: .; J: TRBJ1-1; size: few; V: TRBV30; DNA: TGTGCCTGGAGTCGGGGGGAACGCACTGAAGCTTTCTTT; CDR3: CAWSRGERTEAFF
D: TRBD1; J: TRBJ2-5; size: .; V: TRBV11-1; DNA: TGTGCCAGCAGCCCCTGGGACAGTCAAGAGACCCAGTACTTC; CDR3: CASSPWDSQETQYF
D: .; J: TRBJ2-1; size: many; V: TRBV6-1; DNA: TGTGCCAGCAGTTCCTGGGGGGGACAAACCAATGAGCAGTTCTTC; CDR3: CASSSWGGQTNEQFF
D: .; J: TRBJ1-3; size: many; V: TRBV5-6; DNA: TGTGCCAGCAGCTTGGTTGGAGCTGGAAACACCATATATTTT; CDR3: CASSLVGAGNTIYF
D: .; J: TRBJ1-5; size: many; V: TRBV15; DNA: TGTGCCACCGCACAGGGCCCTTATAGCAATCAGCCCCAGCATTTT; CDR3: CATAQGPYSNQPQHF
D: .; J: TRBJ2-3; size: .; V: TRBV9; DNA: TGTGCCAGCAGCGTTTTAGTAGATCCCACAGATACGCAGTATTTT; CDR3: CASSVLVDPTDTQYF
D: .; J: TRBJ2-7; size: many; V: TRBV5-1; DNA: TGCGCCAGCAGTTCACGGCCGTCCTACGAGCAGTACTTC; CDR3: CASSSRPSYEQYF
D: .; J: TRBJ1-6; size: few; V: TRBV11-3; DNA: TGTGCCAGCAGCTTAGATGGGGTGTCACCCCTCCACTTT; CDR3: CASSLDGVSPLHF
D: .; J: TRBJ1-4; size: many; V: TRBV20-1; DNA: TGCAGTGCCATCCGGGACAATTTAGGAAAACTGTTTTTT; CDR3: CSAIRDNLGKLFF
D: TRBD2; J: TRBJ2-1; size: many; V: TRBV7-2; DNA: TGTGCCAGCAGCTTAAGATTTGGACTAGCGGGAGGGGTAAATGAGCAGTTCTTC; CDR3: CASSLRFGLAGGVNEQFF
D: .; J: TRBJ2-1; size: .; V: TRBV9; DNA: TGTGCCAGCAGCGTCCGGGGGAGCTCCTACAATGAGCAGTTCTTC; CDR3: CASSVRGSSYNEQFF
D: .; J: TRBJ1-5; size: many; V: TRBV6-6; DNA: TGTGCCTCAAGGGGAAGCAATCAGCCCCAGCATTTT; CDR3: CASRGSNQPQHF
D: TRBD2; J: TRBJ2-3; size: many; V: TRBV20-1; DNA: TGCAGTGCTCGGCTCAATTTCGGGACTAGCGGGGGGGCCAATACGCAGTATTTT; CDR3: CSARLNFGTSGGANTQYF
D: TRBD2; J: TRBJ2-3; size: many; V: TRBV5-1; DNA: TGCGCCAGCAGCTTTGGGGCTAGCGGGACTACAGATACGCAGTATTTT; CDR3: CASSFGASGTTDTQYF
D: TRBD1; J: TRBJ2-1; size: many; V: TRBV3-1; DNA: TGTGCCAGCAGGCCTACCGGGACAGGAGGCTACAATGAGCAGTTCTTC; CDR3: CASRPTGTGGYNEQFF
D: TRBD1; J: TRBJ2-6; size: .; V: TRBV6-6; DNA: TGTGCCAGCAGACCCCGGACAGGGATTGAGGCCAACGTCCTGACTTTC; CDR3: CASRPRTGIEANVLTF
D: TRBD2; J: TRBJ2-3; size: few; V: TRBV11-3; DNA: TGTGCCAGCAGCCCCGGAAGGGCGGGAGGAGCTAGCACAGATACGCAGTATTTT; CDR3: CASSPGRAGGASTDTQYF
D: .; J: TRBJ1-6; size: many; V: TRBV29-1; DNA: TGCAGCGTTAATCAGGGGAATAATTCACCCCTCCACTTT; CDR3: CSVNQGNNSPLHF
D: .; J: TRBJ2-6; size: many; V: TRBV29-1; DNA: TGCAGCGCTCACGAGGGGAGCGGGGCCAACGTCCTGACTTTC; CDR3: CSAHEGSGANVLTF
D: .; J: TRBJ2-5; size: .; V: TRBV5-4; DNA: TGTGCCAGCACCCTAAGAGGGAAAGAGACCCAGTACTTC; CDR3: CASTLRGKETQYF
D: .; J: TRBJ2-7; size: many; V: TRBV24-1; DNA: TGTGCCACCAGCACGTCGAGTAGGGGATCCTACGAGCAGTACTTC; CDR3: CATSTSSRGSYEQYF
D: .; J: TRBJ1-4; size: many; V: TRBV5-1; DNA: TGCGCCAGCAGCACCGGGACACCTATGAGAAATGAAAAACTGTTTTTT; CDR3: CASSTGTPMRNEKLFF
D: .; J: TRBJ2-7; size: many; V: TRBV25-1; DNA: TGTGCCAGCAGTGCCGGGGGCCCCTACGAGCAGTACTTC; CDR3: CASSAGGPYEQYF
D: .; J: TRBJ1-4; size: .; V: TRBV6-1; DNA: TGTGTCAGCGGAGGGACGGTCTCTGAAAAACTGTTTTTT; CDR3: CVSGGTVSEKLFF
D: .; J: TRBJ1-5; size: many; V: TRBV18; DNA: TGTGCCAGCTCACCACAGGCAGGGGAAGGAAATCAGCCCCAGCATTTT; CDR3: CASSPQAGEGNQPQHF